The present T cell receptor beta chain was sequenced within a study of shared clonotypes between healthy human individuals. Trimming cost V 0 bases and J 0 bases, with 10 bases left between them. Per the germline V gene, CDR1 is SGHKS and CDR2 is YYEKEE (reference sequence). The CDR3 covers 16 residues. Among the donors, all were Caucasian adults who lived in Nashville, Tennessee. TCRdb keeps only in-frame clones here, not all; method: immunoSEQ multiplex PCR. The table lists 490,000 or so clones, around 80% of them singletons. Sequenced material: PBMCs. The chain joins TRBV5-5 to TRBJ1-3, with unresolved D. The receptor was isolated from a woman aged 40 to 50 in good health. Some clones in this sample may be carry-over from other donors' samples. The CDR3 DNA reads as TGTGCCAGCAGCTTGGAGGTCGGCAACTCTGGAAACACCATATATTTT. It specifies CASSLEVGNSGNTIYF. The entire variable domain, with the rest obtained from reference TRBV5-5 and TRBJ1-3, is as follows: DAGVTQSPTHLIKTRGQQVTLRCSPISGHKSVSWYQQVLGQGPQFIFQYYEKEERGRGNFPDRFSARQFPNYSSELNVNALLLGDSALYLCASSLEVGNSGNTIYFGEGSWLTVV.